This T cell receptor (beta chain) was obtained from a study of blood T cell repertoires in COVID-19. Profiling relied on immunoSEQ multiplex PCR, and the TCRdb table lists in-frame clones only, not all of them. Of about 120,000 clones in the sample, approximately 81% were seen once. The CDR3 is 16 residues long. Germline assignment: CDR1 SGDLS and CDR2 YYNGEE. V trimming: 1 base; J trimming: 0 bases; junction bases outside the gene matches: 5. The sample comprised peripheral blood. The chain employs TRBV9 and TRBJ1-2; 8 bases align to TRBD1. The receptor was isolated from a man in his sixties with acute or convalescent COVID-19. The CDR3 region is CASSVPRQGSNYGYTF. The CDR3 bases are TGTGCCAGCAGCGTACCCCGACAGGGGTCTAACTATGGCTACACCTTC.